The clone carrying this T cell receptor (beta chain) was observed many times. Its matching antigen is unknown. The CDR3 spans 16 residues. Trimming pared 6 bases from V and 2 bases from J, leaving 20 bases between. Germline V gene data show CDR1 as SGHAT and CDR2 as FQNNGV. These data are taken from a study of T cells in Graves' hyperthyroidism and ophthalmopathy. Study context: The blood sample was taken at first diagnosis, before treatment began.

General observations from the study: Blood held most thyroid clonotypes expanded above 0.001 frequency. For ophthalmopathy, model prediction preceded onset by a median about 6 months.

Patients aged 18 to 65 with hyperthyroidism were newly diagnosed, with duration under 2 months. RNA transcripts yielded amplified TCR beta CDR3 regions. RT-PCR in the first round (using the HTBI primer set) targeted the TCR CDR3. TCRdb fed the multiplex PCR reads into MiXCR, producing one record per CDR3 protein. The table lists roughly 100,000 distinct CDR3 sequences, 47% of them singletons. The chain links TRBV11-2 to TRBJ2-7; D not certain. The origin of this receptor is a man between 35 and 55 years old with Graves' hyperthyroidism. What was sequenced was blood. The CDR3: CASRKMDQARPYEQYF. CDR3 sequence (DNA): TGTGCCAGCAGAAAAATGGATCAGGCGCGTCCCTACGAGCAGTACTTC.